The 26 T cell receptor beta chains below were found in one sample sequenced in a study of T cells after yellow fever vaccination. Each CDR3 protein gets one entry after TCRdb re-called the 5' RACE reads with MiXCR. Among a few hundred thousand distinct CDR3 sequences listed, under 9% were seen once. The sample in question was CD4+ T cells sorted from PBMCs, obtained 5 days after the yellow fever booster vaccination. The receptors derive from a man aged 18 to 30 who received the YFV17D yellow fever vaccine.

The genes are TRBV7-9 and TRBJ1-1; a weak D match, TRBD1 (6 bases). Looked up from germline, CDR1 is SEHNR and CDR2 is FQNEAQ (reference sequence). The CDR3 contains 12 residues. Trimming stripped 5 bases from V and 8 bases from J, with 12 bases between. CDR3 nucleotide sequence: TGTGCCAGCAGCCAGCAAGGGGGGGAAGCTTTCTTT. As protein: CASSQQGGEAFF.

V and J are TRBV28 and TRBJ2-4; 8 nucleotides line up with TRBD2. Germline CDR1 and CDR2: MDHEN and SYDVKM. The CDR3 is 14 amino acids. The V gene end was trimmed by 5 bases and the J gene end by 5 bases; junction bases not matched to a gene: 5. The CDR3 DNA sequence: TGTGCCAGCAGTGCGGGGGGCCAGGAAAACATTCAGTACTTC. This encodes CASSAGGQENIQYF. Based on the CDR3 plus reference TRBV28 and TRBJ2-4, the full variable domain is DVKVTQSSRYLVKRTGEKVFLECVQDMDHENMFWYRQDPGLGLRLIYFSYDVKMKEKGDIPEGYSVSREKKERFSLILESASTNQTSMYLCASSAGGQENIQYFGAGTRLSVL.

In this sample, this clonotype turned up many times. CDR3 DNA: TGTGCCACCAGTGGGTCTGGCGGGGGGAACACTGAAGCTTTCTTT. Its protein is CATSGSGGGNTEAFF. The chain has TRBV24-1 and TRBJ1-1; possibly TRBD1 for D (5 bases). V shed 5 bases and J shed 1 base, with 13 bases lying between them. From germline, CDR1 is KGHDR and CDR2 SFDVKD. The CDR3 is made up of 15 amino acids.

The chain employs TRBV6-2 or TRBV6-3 and TRBJ2-7, with D unclear. Germline V gives CDR1 MNHEY, CDR2 SVGEGT. This CDR3 comprises 12 residues. Trimming took 2 bases from V and 7 from J, leaving 9 bases between them. The chain's CDR3 is CASSYRHKEQYV. The CDR3 DNA sequence: TGTGCCAGCAGTTACCGACATAAGGAGCAGTACGTC.

The J gene is TRBJ2-3, the V gene TRBV19; weak D call: TRBD2 (5 bases). Germline V gene sequence: CDR1 LNHDA, CDR2 SQIVND (reference sequence). V was shortened by 5 bases and J by 2 bases, with 8 bases between the two germline ends. The CDR3 length is 13 residues. CDR3 DNA sequence: TGTGCCAGTAGTGGACTCGACACAGATACGCAGTATTTT. Residues: CASSGLDTDTQYF. Full variable domain (missing parts from reference TRBV19 and TRBJ2-3): DGGITQSPKYLFRKEGQNVTLSCEQNLNHDAMYWYRQDPGQGLRLIYYSQIVNDFQKGDIAEGYSVSREKKESFPLTVTSAQKNPTAFYLCASSGLDTDTQYFGPGTRLTVL.

This clonotype appeared a few times. The chain combines TRBV5-1 with TRBJ2-5; D is uncertain. This CDR3 comprises 14 residues. V was cut by 0 bases and J by 3 bases, with 9 bases left in between. CDR1 is SGHRS and CDR2 is YFSETQ in the germline V gene. In DNA form, the CDR3 reads TGCGCCAGCAGCTTGGGCGGCGATAAAGAGACCCAGTACTTC. The encoded protein is CASSLGGDKETQYF.

The gene calls are TRBV5-5 and TRBJ2-2; the match to TRBD1 covers 9 bases. CDR1 is SGHKS and CDR2 is YYEKEE in the germline V gene (reference sequence). The J segment lost 1 base and the V segment lost 4 bases, leaving 5 bases of the junction unmatched. This CDR3 is 16 amino acids long. The CDR3 reads CASSRDRVWNTGELFF. The CDR3 bases are TGTGCCAGCAGCCGGGACAGGGTTTGGAACACCGGGGAGCTGTTTTTT.

The chain combines TRBV7-2 with TRBJ2-1; D remains unclear. Deletions cut 6 bases from V and 7 bases from J, with 10 bases between. From germline, CDR1 is SGHTA and CDR2 FQGNSA. CDR3 size: 12 residues. The CDR3 nucleotides are TGTGCCAGCAGAGATACGGTGAATGAGCAGTTCTTC. It yields the protein CASRDTVNEQFF.

The table lists this clonotype with a few counts. The rearrangement joins TRBV11-2 to TRBJ2-3, with D perhaps given as TRBD1 or TRBD2 (6 bases each). CDR1 is SGHAT, CDR2 FQNNGV, per germline. V shed 4 bases and J shed 1 base, with 18 bases lying between them. The CDR3 has 17 amino acids. DNA for the CDR3: TGTGCCAGCAGCTGGGTGAGGGGGGACGCCCGCACAGATACGCAGTATTTT. Amino acid sequence: CASSWVRGDARTDTQYF.

This rearrangement joins TRBV4-2 to TRBJ2-3; D call uncertain. Looked up from germline, CDR1 is LGHNA and CDR2 is YNFKEQ. Trimming cost V 4 bases and J 0 bases, with 11 bases left between them. This CDR3 has 15 residues. The CDR3 DNA reads TGTGCCAGCAGCCCTGGGAAGGTTAGCACAGATACGCAGTATTTT. As protein: CASSPGKVSTDTQYF.

This chain joins TRBV18 and TRBJ1-1; D not resolved. Germline CDR1 and CDR2: KGHSH and LQKENI. The V and J ends lost 4 bases and 6 bases respectively, with 9 bases between them. The CDR3 consists of 12 residues. The CDR3 reads CASSLQRAEAFF. Written as DNA, the CDR3 is TGTGCCAGCTCACTCCAAAGGGCTGAAGCTTTCTTT.

This clonotype was detected a few times. V usage is TRBV30 and J usage is TRBJ2-7, with 8 nucleotides matching TRBD1. V was pared by 3 bases and J by 3 bases, with 7 bases of the junction left unmatched. Germline V CDR1 and CDR2: GTSNPN, SVGIG (reference sequence). This CDR3 is built from 14 residues. CDR3 region: CAWSLAGTGYEQYF. DNA for the CDR3: TGTGCCTGGAGCTTAGCCGGGACAGGCTACGAGCAGTACTTC. Based on the CDR3 plus reference TRBV30 and TRBJ2-7, the full variable domain is SQTIHQWPATLVQPVGSPLSLECTVEGTSNPNLYWYRQAAGRGLQLLFYSVGIGQISSEVPQNLSASRPQDRQFILSSKKLLLSDSGFYLCAWSLAGTGYEQYFGPGTRLTVT.

A few counts support this clonotype. The V and J genes are TRBV28 and TRBJ2-1, with 10 nucleotides matching TRBD1. With V trimmed by 8 bases and J by 8 bases, 6 bases remained unmatched. Germline CDR1 MDHEN, CDR2 SYDVKM. The CDR3 has 13 amino acids. CDR3 sequence reads: CASGDRGRYEQFF. The CDR3 region has the DNA TGTGCCAGCGGGGACAGGGGACGGTATGAGCAGTTCTTC.

The sample holds many counts of this clonotype. The chain is built from TRBV5-1 and TRBJ1-1, with D uncertain. The CDR3 totals 13 residues. Per germline, CDR1 SGHRS and CDR2 YFSETQ. V dropped 0 bases and J dropped 1 base, with 4 bases sitting between them. CDR3 loop: CASSLEGNTEAFF. Here the CDR3 DNA reads TGCGCCAGCAGCTTGGAAGGGAACACTGAAGCTTTCTTT.

This CDR3 reads CSVTRATAGTQYF. CDR3 sequence (DNA): TGCAGTGTTACCCGAGCCACTGCGGGCACCCAGTACTTC. The chain couples TRBV20-1 to TRBJ2-5; D is possibly TRBD2 (5 bases). Germline values: CDR1 DFQATT, CDR2 SNEGSKA (reference sequence). The CDR3 length is 13 residues. Between the trimmed V and J ends, which lost 7 bases and 8 bases, there was a span of 20 bases.

The table lists this clonotype with many counts. The V call is TRBV5-6, the J call TRBJ2-3; 8 nucleotides line up with TRBD1. With V trimmed by 6 bases and J by 8 bases, 5 bases remained unmatched. Germline assignment: CDR1 SGHDT and CDR2 YYEEEE. The CDR3 has 12 amino acids. The CDR3 region is CASTAGGRTQYF. In DNA form, the CDR3 reads TGTGCCAGCACGGCAGGGGGCCGTACGCAGTATTTT. Full variable domain (missing parts from reference TRBV5-6 and TRBJ2-3): DAGVTQSPTHLIKTRGQQVTLRCSPKSGHDTVSWYQQALGQGPQFIFQYYEEEERQRGNFPDRFSGHQFPNYSSELNVNALLLGDSALYLCASTAGGRTQYFGPGTRLTVL.

This clonotype has just a few counts. V usage is TRBV12-5 and J usage is TRBJ1-2; 7 bases line up with TRBD1. The J segment lost 13 bases and the V segment lost 4 bases, leaving 12 bases of the junction unmatched. The CDR3 totals 13 residues. The germline V gene encodes CDR1 LGHNT and CDR2 FRNRAP. CDR3 loop: CASGSSGQRVRTF. The CDR3 bases are TGTGCTAGTGGTTCTTCGGGACAGAGGGTTCGCACCTTC.

The chain couples TRBV7-9 to TRBJ2-7, with no clear D. The germline CDR1 and CDR2 sequences are SEHNR and FQNEAQ (reference sequence). V shed 1 base and J shed 2 bases, with 12 bases lying between them. The CDR3 runs to 15 residues. CDR3 protein: CASSLVGSLPYEQYV. CDR3 DNA: TGTGCCAGCAGCTTAGTAGGCAGCCTTCCCTACGAGCAGTACGTC.

This clonotype was counted only a few times. The V and J genes are TRBV9 and TRBJ2-7, with D possibly being TRBD2 (6 bases). With 4 bases removed from V and 6 bases from J, the gap between germline ends came to 14 bases. This CDR3 is 13 amino acids long. Germline CDR1 reads SGDLS; CDR2 reads YYNGEE. In nucleotides, the CDR3 is TGTGCCAGCAGCCCAGGAGGGAATGGCGAGCAGTACTTC. This sequence encodes CASSPGGNGEQYF.

This clonotype was recorded many times. This sequence joins TRBV5-1 and TRBJ1-5; D might be TRBD1 (5 bases). V was clipped by 4 bases and J by 0 bases, with 11 bases between them. Germline lookup yields CDR1 SGHRS and CDR2 YFSETQ. The CDR3 totals 15 residues. The CDR3 nucleotides read TGCGCCAGCAGCCCCGGGGCAGATAGCAATCAGCCCCAGCATTTT. Protein: CASSPGADSNQPQHF.

This chain links TRBV4-1 with TRBJ2-1, with D possibly being TRBD2 (7 bases). Germline values: CDR1 MGHRA, CDR2 YSYEKL. The CDR3 covers 17 residues. The V and J ends lost 1 base and 2 bases respectively, with 15 bases between them. CDR3 loop: CASSQGGGRGPYNEQFF. For the CDR3, the DNA is TGCGCCAGCAGCCAAGGGGGGGGGCGAGGTCCCTACAATGAGCAGTTCTTC.

This clonotype has a handful of counts. CDR3 sequence: CASSLTGDNTGELFF. In DNA, the CDR3 is TGCGCCAGCAGCTTGACAGGGGATAACACCGGGGAGCTGTTTTTT. J is TRBJ2-2 and V is TRBV5-1; 7 bases agree with TRBD1. Germline CDR1 SGHRS, CDR2 YFSETQ. V shed 1 base, J shed 2 bases, and the junction held 2 bases outside the gene matches. The CDR3 has 15 amino acids.

The chain uses TRBV5-4 and TRBJ1-4; 9 bases map to TRBD1. CDR3 size: 15 residues. Looked up from germline, CDR1 is SGHNT and CDR2 is YYREEE (reference sequence). V shed 2 bases, J shed 6 bases, and the junction held 5 bases outside the gene matches. DNA for the CDR3: TGTGCCAGCAGCTTACAGGGGGCAGATGATGAAAAACTGTTTTTT. Protein product: CASSLQGADDEKLFF.

V and J are TRBV20-1 and TRBJ2-3, with D perhaps matching TRBD1 (5 bases). This CDR3 is built from 12 residues. The germline V and J ends were trimmed by 3 bases and 6 bases, with 10 bases remaining between them. Germline lookup yields CDR1 DFQATT and CDR2 SNEGSKA (reference sequence). The CDR3 sequence is CSARDTADTQYF. The CDR3 coding sequence is TGCAGTGCTAGGGACACCGCCGATACGCAGTATTTT.

This clonotype was seen a handful of times. The chain uses TRBV4-1 and TRBJ1-5; no clear D gene. The CDR3 has 15 residues. Trimming took off 1 base at V and 5 bases at J, with 12 bases between the two ends. Germline-derived CDR1 and CDR2 are MGHRA and YSYEKL. CDR3 sequence: CASSQGHSGDQPQHF. The CDR3 nucleotides are TGCGCCAGCAGCCAAGGTCATTCTGGGGATCAGCCCCAGCATTTT.

This clonotype turned up a few times. The chain carries TRBV18 and TRBJ1-2, with 7 bases aligning to TRBD1. There are 13 residues in the CDR3. The V segment lost 5 bases and the J segment 4 bases; nucleotides outside the gene matches: 4. Germline CDR1 reads KGHSH; CDR2 reads LQKENI. Here the CDR3 DNA reads TGTGCCAGCTCAGTCGACAGGGCCTATGGCTACACCTTC. Translation: CASSVDRAYGYTF. The full variable domain, with the rest looked up from reference TRBV18 and TRBJ1-2, is NAGVMQNPRHLVRRRGQEARLRCSPMKGHSHVYWYRQLPEEGLKFMVYLQKENIIDESGMPKERFSAEFPKEGPSILRIQQVVRGDSAAYFCASSVDRAYGYTFGSGTRLTVV.